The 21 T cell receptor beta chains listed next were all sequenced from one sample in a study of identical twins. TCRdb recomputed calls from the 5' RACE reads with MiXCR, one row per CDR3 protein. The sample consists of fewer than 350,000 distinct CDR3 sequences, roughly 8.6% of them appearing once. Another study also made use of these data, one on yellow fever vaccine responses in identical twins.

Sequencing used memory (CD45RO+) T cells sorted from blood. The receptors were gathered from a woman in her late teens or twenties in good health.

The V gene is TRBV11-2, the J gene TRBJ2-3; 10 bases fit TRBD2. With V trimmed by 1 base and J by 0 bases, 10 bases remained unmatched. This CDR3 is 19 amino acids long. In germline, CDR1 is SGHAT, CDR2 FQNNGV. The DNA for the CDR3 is TGTGCCAGCAGCTTAGTGATCCTAGCGGGGGCCTCTAGCACAGATACGCAGTATTTT. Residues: CASSLVILAGASSTDTQYF.

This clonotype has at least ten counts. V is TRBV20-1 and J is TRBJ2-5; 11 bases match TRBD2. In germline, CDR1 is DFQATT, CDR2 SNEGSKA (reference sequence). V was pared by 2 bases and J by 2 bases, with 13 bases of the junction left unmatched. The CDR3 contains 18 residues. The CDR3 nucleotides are TGCAGTGCTAGAATATTAGGGCTAGCGGGGGGACCTCAAGAGACCCAGTACTTC. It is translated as CSARILGLAGGPQETQYF.

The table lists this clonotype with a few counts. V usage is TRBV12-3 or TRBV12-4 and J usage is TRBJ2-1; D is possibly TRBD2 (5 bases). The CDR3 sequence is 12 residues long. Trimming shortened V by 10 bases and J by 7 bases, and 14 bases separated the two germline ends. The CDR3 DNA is TGTGCCACCAGCCGCTCGGGGAATGAGCAGTTCTTC. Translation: CATSRSGNEQFF.

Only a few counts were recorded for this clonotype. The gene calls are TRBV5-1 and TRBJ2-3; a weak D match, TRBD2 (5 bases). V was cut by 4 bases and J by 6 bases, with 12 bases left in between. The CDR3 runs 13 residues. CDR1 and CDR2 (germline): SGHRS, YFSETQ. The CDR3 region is CASSIGGGDTQYF. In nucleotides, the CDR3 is TGCGCCAGCAGCATTGGCGGAGGTGATACGCAGTATTTT.

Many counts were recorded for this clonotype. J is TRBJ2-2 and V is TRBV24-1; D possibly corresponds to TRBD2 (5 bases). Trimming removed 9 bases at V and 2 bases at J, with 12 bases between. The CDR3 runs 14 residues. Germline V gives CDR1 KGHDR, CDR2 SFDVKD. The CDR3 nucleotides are TGTGCCACCGAGGGCCCGCTTAACACCGGGGAGCTGTTTTTT. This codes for CATEGPLNTGELFF.

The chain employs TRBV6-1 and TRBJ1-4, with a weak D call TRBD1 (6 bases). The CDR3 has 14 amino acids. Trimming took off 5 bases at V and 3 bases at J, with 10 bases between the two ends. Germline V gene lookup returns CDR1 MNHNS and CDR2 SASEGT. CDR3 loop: CASSQQGANEKLFF. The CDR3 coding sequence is TGTGCCAGCAGTCAACAGGGTGCTAATGAAAAACTGTTTTTT.

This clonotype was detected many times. CDR3 loop: CASSSGQERNTEAFF. The CDR3 bases are TGCGCCAGCAGCTCGGGACAGGAAAGGAACACTGAAGCTTTCTTT. The chain joins TRBV5-1 to TRBJ1-1; 8 nucleotides match TRBD1. Germline V gene sequence: CDR1 SGHRS, CDR2 YFSETQ. J gave up 1 base and V 3 bases, and 5 bases lay outside the gene matches. The CDR3 length is 15 residues.

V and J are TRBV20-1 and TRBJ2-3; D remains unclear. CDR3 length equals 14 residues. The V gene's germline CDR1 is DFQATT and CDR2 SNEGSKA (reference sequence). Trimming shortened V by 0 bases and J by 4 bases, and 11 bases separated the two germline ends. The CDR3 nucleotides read TGCAGTGCTAGAGAAGTAAAGGGCGCAGATACGCAGTATTTT. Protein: CSAREVKGADTQYF.

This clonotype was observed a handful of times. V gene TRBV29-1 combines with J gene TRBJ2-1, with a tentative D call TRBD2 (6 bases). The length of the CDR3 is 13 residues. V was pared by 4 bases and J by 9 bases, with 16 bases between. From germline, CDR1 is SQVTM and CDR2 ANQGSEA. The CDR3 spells CSVVGWGVGEQFF. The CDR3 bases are TGCAGCGTTGTAGGGTGGGGGGTTGGTGAGCAGTTCTTC.

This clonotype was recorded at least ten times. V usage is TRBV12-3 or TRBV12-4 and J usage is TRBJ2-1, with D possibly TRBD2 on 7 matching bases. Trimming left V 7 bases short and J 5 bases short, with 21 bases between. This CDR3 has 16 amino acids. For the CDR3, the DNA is TGTGCCAGCACCCCGGGGGGCGGGGCAATAAACAATGAGCAGTTCTTC. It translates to CASTPGGGAINNEQFF.

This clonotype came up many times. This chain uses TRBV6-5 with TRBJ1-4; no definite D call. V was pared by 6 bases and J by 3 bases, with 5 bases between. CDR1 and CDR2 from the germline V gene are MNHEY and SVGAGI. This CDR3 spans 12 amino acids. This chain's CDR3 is CASRAPNEKLFF. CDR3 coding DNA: TGTGCCAGCAGGGCTCCTAATGAAAAACTGTTTTTT.

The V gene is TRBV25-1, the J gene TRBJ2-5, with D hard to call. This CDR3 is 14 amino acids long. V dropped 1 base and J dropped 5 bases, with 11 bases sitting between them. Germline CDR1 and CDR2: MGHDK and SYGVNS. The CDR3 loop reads CASSESGNSETQYF. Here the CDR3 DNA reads TGTGCCAGCAGTGAATCTGGGAACTCCGAGACCCAGTACTTC.

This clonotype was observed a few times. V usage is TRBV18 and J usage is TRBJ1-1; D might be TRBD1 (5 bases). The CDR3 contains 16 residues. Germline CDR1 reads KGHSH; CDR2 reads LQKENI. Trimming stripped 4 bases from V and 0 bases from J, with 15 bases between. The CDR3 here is CASSQGVGRMNTEAFF. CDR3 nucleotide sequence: TGTGCCAGCTCACAGGGTGTGGGACGGATGAACACTGAAGCTTTCTTT.

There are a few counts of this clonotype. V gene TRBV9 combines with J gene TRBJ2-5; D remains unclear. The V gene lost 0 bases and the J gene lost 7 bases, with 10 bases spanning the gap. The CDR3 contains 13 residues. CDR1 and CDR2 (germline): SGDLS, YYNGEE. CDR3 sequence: CASSVAFTGTQYF. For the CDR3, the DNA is TGTGCCAGCAGCGTAGCATTTACGGGGACCCAGTACTTC.

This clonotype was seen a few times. The CDR3 here is CASSKRARVFGNTIYF. CDR3 in DNA: TGTGCCAGCAGCAAAAGGGCCAGGGTATTCGGAAACACCATATATTTT. The V gene is TRBV21-1, the J gene TRBJ1-3; the table calls TRBD1, which could not be checked here. TRBV21-1 is given as a pseudogene. This CDR3 spans 16 amino acids.

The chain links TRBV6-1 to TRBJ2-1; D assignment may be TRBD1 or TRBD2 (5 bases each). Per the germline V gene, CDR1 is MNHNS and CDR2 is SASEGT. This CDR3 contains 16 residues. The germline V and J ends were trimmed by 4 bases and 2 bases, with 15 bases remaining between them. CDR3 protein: CASSARRDGAYNEQFF. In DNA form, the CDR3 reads TGTGCCAGCAGTGCGAGACGGGACGGGGCCTACAATGAGCAGTTCTTC.

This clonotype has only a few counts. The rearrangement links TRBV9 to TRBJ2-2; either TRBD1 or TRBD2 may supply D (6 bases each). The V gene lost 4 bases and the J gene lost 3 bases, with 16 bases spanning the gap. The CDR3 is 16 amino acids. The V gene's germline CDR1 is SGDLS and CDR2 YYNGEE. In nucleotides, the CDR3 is TGTGCCAGCAGCCCCCGTGTCGGGGGCTACACCGGGGAGCTGTTTTTT. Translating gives CASSPRVGGYTGELFF.

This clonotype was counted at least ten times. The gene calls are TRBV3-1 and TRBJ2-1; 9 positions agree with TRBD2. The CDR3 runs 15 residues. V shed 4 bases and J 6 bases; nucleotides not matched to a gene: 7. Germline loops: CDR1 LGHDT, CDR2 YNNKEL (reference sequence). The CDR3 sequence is CASSPGTSWPNEQFF. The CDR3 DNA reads TGTGCCAGCAGCCCGGGGACTAGCTGGCCCAATGAGCAGTTCTTC.

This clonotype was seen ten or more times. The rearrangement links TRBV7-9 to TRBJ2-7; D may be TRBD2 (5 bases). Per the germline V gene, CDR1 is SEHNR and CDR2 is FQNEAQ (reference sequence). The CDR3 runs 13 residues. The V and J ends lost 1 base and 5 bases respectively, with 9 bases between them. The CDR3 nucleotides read TGTGCCAGCAGCTTAGGAGCCGGGGACGAGCAGTACGTC. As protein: CASSLGAGDEQYV.

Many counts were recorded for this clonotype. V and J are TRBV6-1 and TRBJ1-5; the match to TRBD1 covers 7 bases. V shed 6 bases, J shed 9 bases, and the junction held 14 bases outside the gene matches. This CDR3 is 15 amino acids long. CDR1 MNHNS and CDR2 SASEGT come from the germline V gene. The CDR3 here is CASSPGQATGGPQHF. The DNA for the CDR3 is TGTGCCAGCAGCCCAGGACAGGCGACCGGTGGGCCCCAGCATTTT.

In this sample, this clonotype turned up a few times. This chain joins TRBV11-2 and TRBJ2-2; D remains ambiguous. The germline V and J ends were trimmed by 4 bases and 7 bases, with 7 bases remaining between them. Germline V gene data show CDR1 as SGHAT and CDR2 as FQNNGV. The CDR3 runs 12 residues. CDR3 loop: CASSSPVGELFF. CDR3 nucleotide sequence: TGTGCCAGCAGCTCCCCAGTCGGGGAGCTGTTTTTT.